A selection of T cell receptor beta chains follows, all from one sample in a study of blood T cells in healthy people across ages. TCRdb re-called the 5' RACE reads through MiXCR, storing one row per CDR3 protein. The repertoire consists of hundreds of thousands of distinct CDR3 sequences, with 40% to 50% occurring once and the leading ten covering 25% to 30%. The sample consisted of blood. Receptors were obtained from a man older than 75 in good health. Each CDR3 is given with its conserved first and last residue. Each record gives: J gene, V gene, clone size, D gene, CDR3 protein, CDR3 DNA. A D gene is named only where the DNA matches it firmly. The listing skips clone size in some rows; elsewhere it reads once, few, many or a size class.

J: TRBJ2-2; V: TRBV7-3; size: few; D: .; CDR3: CASSLTSGYTGELFF; DNA: TGTGCCAGCAGCTTAACCAGCGGCTACACCGGGGAGCTGTTTTTT
J: TRBJ2-7; V: TRBV20-1; size: few; D: .; CDR3: CSARESGRPTSEQYF; DNA: TGCAGTGCTAGAGAATCGGGTAGGCCCACTAGCGAGCAGTACTTC
J: TRBJ2-7; V: TRBV28; size: few; D: TRBD2; CDR3: CATLLQRGAYEQYF; DNA: TGTGCCACCCTCTTGCAGCGGGGGGCCTACGAGCAGTACTTC
J: TRBJ2-3; V: TRBV28; size: .; D: TRBD2; CDR3: CASSQTSGGKDTQYF; DNA: TGTGCCAGCAGTCAGACTAGCGGGGGGAAAGATACGCAGTATTTT
J: TRBJ1-5; V: TRBV20-1; size: .; D: .; CDR3: CSARDRRGGDQPQHF; DNA: TGCAGTGCTAGAGATCGGCGGGGGGGCGATCAGCCCCAGCATTTT
J: TRBJ2-2; V: TRBV28; size: .; D: .; CDR3: CASSFPKVPPGELFF; DNA: TGTGCCAGCAGTTTCCCAAAGGTTCCCCCCGGGGAGCTGTTTTTT
J: TRBJ2-3; V: TRBV5-1; size: .; D: .; CDR3: CASSVPGRDTQYF; DNA: TGCGCCAGCAGCGTGCCGGGGAGGGATACGCAGTATTTT
J: TRBJ2-5; V: TRBV20-1; size: .; D: TRBD2; CDR3: CSARGGAGLQETQYF; DNA: TGCAGTGCTAGAGGTGGAGCGGGGCTACAAGAGACCCAGTACTTC
J: TRBJ1-4; V: TRBV28; size: .; D: TRBD1; CDR3: CASRGQAATNEKLFF; DNA: TGTGCCAGCAGAGGACAGGCGGCAACTAATGAAAAACTGTTTTTT
J: TRBJ2-7; V: TRBV6-1; size: .; D: .; CDR3: CASSELAQAPYEQYF; DNA: TGTGCCAGCAGTGAATTGGCACAGGCCCCTTACGAGCAGTACTTC
J: TRBJ2-1; V: TRBV18; size: few; D: .; CDR3: CASSRTVDLLGNEQFF; DNA: TGTGCCAGCTCTCGGACGGTCGACCTGCTTGGCAATGAGCAGTTCTTC
J: TRBJ2-7; V: TRBV6-2/TRBV6-3; size: .; D: TRBD1; CDR3: CASSSSWDSYGYF; DNA: TGTGCCAGCAGTTCTTCATGGGACAGCTACGGGTACTTC
J: TRBJ2-7; V: TRBV11-2; size: .; D: TRBD2; CDR3: CASSTRDSGSFYEQYF; DNA: TGTGCCAGCAGCACCCGGGATAGCGGGAGCTTTTACGAGCAGTACTTC
J: TRBJ1-1; V: TRBV20-1; size: .; D: .; CDR3: CSARERLDTEAFF; DNA: TGCAGTGCTAGAGAGAGGCTGGACACTGAAGCTTTCTTT
J: TRBJ1-2; V: TRBV6-2/TRBV6-3; size: .; D: .; CDR3: CASNGGGYGYTF; DNA: TGTGCCAGCAACGGGGGAGGCTATGGCTACACCTTC
J: TRBJ2-7; V: TRBV10-3; size: once; D: TRBD1; CDR3: CAIRTGSPYEQYF; DNA: TGTGCCATCAGGACAGGGTCCCCCTACGAGCAGTACTTC
J: TRBJ2-7; V: TRBV7-2; size: .; D: TRBD1; CDR3: CASSLNRGVYEQYF; DNA: TGTGCCAGCAGCTTAAACAGGGGGGTATACGAGCAGTACTTC
J: TRBJ2-5; V: TRBV3-1; size: .; D: .; CDR3: CASSQGTASSYNEQYF; DNA: TGTGCCAGCAGCCAAGGGACGGCTTCCTCCTACAATGAGCAGTACTTC
J: TRBJ2-1; V: TRBV2; size: .; D: TRBD2; CDR3: CASSGPSGGASEQFF; DNA: TGTGCCAGCAGTGGGCCTAGCGGGGGGGCATCTGAGCAGTTCTTC
J: TRBJ2-3; V: TRBV6-2/TRBV6-3; size: few; D: TRBD2; CDR3: CASSYGTSGGPYPQYF; DNA: TGTGCCAGCAGTTACGGGACTAGCGGGGGACCTTATCCGCAGTATTTT
J: TRBJ2-7; V: TRBV5-5; size: .; D: TRBD2; CDR3: CASSAASGRAISGNEQYF; DNA: TGTGCCAGCAGCGCCGCTAGCGGGAGGGCCATAAGCGGTAATGAGCAGTACTTC
J: TRBJ1-3; V: TRBV9; size: .; D: .; CDR3: CASSAPGVAGNTIYF; DNA: TGTGCCAGCAGCGCCCCAGGGGTCGCTGGAAACACCATATATTTT
J: TRBJ2-3; V: TRBV5-1; size: .; D: TRBD1; CDR3: CASSLTATGGIDTQYF; DNA: TGCGCCAGCAGCCTCACCGCGACAGGGGGGATAGATACGCAGTATTTT
J: TRBJ2-7; V: TRBV7-2; size: .; D: .; CDR3: CASSLSGTEQYF; DNA: TGTGCCAGCAGCTTATCAGGGACCGAGCAGTACTTC
J: TRBJ2-1; V: TRBV4-2; size: .; D: .; CDR3: CASSQEERASSCNEQFF; DNA: TGTGCCAGCAGCCAAGAAGAACGAGCAAGTTCCTGCAATGAGCAGTTCTTC
J: TRBJ2-7; V: TRBV7-9; size: few; D: TRBD2; CDR3: CASSLIGTTSYEQYF; DNA: TGTGCCAGCAGCTTAATTGGGACTACCTCCTACGAGCAGTACTTC
J: TRBJ1-1; V: TRBV7-9; size: few; D: .; CDR3: CASSLGWSEAFF; DNA: TGTGCCAGCAGCTTGGGCTGGAGTGAAGCTTTCTTT